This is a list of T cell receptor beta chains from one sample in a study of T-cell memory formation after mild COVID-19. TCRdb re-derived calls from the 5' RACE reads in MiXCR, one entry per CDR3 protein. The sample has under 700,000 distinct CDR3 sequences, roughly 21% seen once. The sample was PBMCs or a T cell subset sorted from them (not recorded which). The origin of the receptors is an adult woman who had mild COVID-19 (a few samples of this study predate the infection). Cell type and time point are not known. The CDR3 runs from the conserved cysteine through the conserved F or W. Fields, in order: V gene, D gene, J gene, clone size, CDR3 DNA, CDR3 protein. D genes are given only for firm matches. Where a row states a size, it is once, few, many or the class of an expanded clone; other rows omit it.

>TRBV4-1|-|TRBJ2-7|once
TGCGCCAGCAGCCAAGTTGACAGGAGGAACGAGCAGTACTTC
CASSQVDRRNEQYF
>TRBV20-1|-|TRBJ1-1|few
TGCAGTGCTTCCGGGACGGGGAACACTGAAGCTTTCTTT
CSASGTGNTEAFF
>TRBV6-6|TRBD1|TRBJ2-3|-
TGTGCCACCCAGGACAGGGACGGCACAGATACGCAGTATTTT
CATQDRDGTDTQYF
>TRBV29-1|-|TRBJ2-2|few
TGCAGCGCCGCGGGACAAGGGAACACCGGGGAGCTGTTTTTT
CSAAGQGNTGELFF
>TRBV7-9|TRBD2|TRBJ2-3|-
TGTGCCAGCAGCCCCTCGCGACTAGCGGGAGCAGATACGCAGTATTTT
CASSPSRLAGADTQYF
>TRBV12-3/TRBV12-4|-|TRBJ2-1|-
TGTGCCAGCAGCTCTTACCGGGAGCGCTATGAGCAGTTCTTC
CASSSYRERYEQFF
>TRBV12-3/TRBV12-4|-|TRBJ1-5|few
TGTGCCAGCAGTTTAGCGGCCGCAGGCGGAAGTCAGCCCCAGCATTTT
CASSLAAAGGSQPQHF
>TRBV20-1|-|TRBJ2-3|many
TGCAGTGCTAGTGGAGGGGGGGCCGTTTCTACGCAGTATTTT
CSASGGGAVSTQYF
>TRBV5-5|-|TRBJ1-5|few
TGTGCCAGCAGCCTTCAGGACCTTCAGCCCCAGCATTTT
CASSLQDLQPQHF
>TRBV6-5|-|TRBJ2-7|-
TGTGCCAGCAGTTATAGGTCAGGGGTGTACGAGCAGTACTTC
CASSYRSGVYEQYF
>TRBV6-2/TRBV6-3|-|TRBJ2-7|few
TGTGCCAGCCTGGGATTCTCCTACGAGCAGTACTTC
CASLGFSYEQYF
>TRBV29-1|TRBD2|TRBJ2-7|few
TGCAGCACCCGGACTAGCGGGGCCTACGAGCAGTACTTC
CSTRTSGAYEQYF
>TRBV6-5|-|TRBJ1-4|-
TGTGCCAGCAGTTACGGGCAGGGACAAGAAAAACTGTTTTTT
CASSYGQGQEKLFF
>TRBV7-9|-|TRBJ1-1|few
TGTGCCAGCAGCCCGAGCCCGCGGCCTGAAGCTTTCTTT
CASSPSPRPEAFF
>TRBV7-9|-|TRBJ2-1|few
TGTGCCAGCAGCTTAGCGCAAAGTGAGCAGTTCTTC
CASSLAQSEQFF
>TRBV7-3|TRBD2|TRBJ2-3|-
TGTGCCTGCTCCAAATGGGGAGGGGACACAGATACGCAGTATTTT
CACSKWGGDTDTQYF
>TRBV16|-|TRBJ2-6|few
TGTGCCAGCAGCCCTTACAGTCCCGGGGCCAACGTCCTGACTTTC
CASSPYSPGANVLTF
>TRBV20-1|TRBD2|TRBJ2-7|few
TGCAGTGCAAGCGAGGCTAGCGGGAGGTATAGCGAGCAGTACTTC
CSASEASGRYSEQYF
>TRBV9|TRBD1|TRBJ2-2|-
TGTGCCAGCAGCGTAGCGGGGACAGGGACGACCGGGGAGCTGTTTTTT
CASSVAGTGTTGELFF
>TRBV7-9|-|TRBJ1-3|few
TGTGCCAGCAGCTTAGCACAAGGGAAGGGCACCATATATTTT
CASSLAQGKGTIYF
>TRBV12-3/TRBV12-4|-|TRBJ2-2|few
TGTGCCAGCGGGAACACCGGGGAGCTGTTTTTT
CASGNTGELFF
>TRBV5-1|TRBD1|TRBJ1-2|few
TGCGCCAGCAGCTTAAGGGGGCTCAACAGGGCCTATGGCTACACCTTC
CASSLRGLNRAYGYTF
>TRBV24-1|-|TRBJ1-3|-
TGTGCCACCAGGCCCTCACAGGGAAACACCATATATTTT
CATRPSQGNTIYF
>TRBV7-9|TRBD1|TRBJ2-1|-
TGTGCCAGCAGCTCCTGGACAGGCCATGAGCAGTTCTTC
CASSSWTGHEQFF
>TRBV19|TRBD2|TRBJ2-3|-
TGTGCCAGTAGTATAGATGTTAGCGGGAGGGTCGGTTTCACAGATACGCAGTATTTT
CASSIDVSGRVGFTDTQYF
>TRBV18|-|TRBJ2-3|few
TGTGCCAGCTCACCACAGGGGACAAGCACAGATACGCAGTATTTT
CASSPQGTSTDTQYF
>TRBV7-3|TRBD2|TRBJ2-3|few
TGTGCCAGCAAGCCTAGCGGGGGGGCTGCAGATACGCAGTATTTT
CASKPSGGAADTQYF
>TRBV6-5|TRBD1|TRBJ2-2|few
TGTGCCAGCAGTACCTCAGGGGGTAGTACCGGGGAGCTGTTTTTT
CASSTSGGSTGELFF
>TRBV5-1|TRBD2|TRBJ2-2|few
TGCGCCAGCGGACTAGCGGCGAAGCAGGCCGGGGAGCTGTTTTTT
CASGLAAKQAGELFF
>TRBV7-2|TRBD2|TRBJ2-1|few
TGTGCCAGCAGCTTAGGGGGGACTAGCTGGTCCAATGAGCAGTTCTTC
CASSLGGTSWSNEQFF
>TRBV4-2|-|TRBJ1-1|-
TGTGCCAGCAGCCCGGGCCTGGGGGTGAACACTGAAGCTTTCTTT
CASSPGLGVNTEAFF
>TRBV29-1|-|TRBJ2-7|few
TGCAGCGTTGAAAAGGACGGGGGCGAGCAGTACTTC
CSVEKDGGEQYF
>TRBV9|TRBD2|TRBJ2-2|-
TGTGCCAGCAGCCATAGAGCGGGAGTGGATAGAGCCGGGGAGCTGTTTTTT
CASSHRAGVDRAGELFF